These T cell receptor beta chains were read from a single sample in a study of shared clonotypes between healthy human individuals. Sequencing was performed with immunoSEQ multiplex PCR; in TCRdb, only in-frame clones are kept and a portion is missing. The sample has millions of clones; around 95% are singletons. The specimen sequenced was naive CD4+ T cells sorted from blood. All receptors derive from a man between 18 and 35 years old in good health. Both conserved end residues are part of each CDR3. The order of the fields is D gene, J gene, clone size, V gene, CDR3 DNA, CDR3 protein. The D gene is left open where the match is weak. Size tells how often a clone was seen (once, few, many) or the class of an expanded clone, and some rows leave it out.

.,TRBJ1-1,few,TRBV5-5,TGTGCCAGCAGCTTCCCCCCGGCGATGAACACTGAAGCTTTCTTT,CASSFPPAMNTEAFF
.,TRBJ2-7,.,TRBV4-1,TGCGCCAGCGCCCTCCACCAAGGGCTCCCTTACGAGCAGTACTTC,CASALHQGLPYEQYF
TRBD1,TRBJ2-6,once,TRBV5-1,TGCGCCAGCAGATCCGGGACAGGGCCTGGCCGGAGCTCTGGGGCCAACGTCCTGACTTTC,CASRSGTGPGRSSGANVLTF
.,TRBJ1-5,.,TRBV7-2,TGTGCCAGCAGCTTAATGGCTGGGACCAATCAGCCCCAGCATTTT,CASSLMAGTNQPQHF
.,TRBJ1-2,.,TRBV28,TGTGCCAGCAGTGTGGACAGAAACTATGGCTACACCTTC,CASSVDRNYGYTF
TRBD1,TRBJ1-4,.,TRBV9,TGTGCCAGCACCACCGGGACAGGGGAATTGGCTAATGAAAAACTGTTTTTT,CASTTGTGELANEKLFF
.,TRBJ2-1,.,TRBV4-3,TGCGCCAGCAGCCAAGTTCTCTCGGATGAGCAGTTCTTC,CASSQVLSDEQFF
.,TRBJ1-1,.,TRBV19,TGTGCCAGTAGTTCGAACCGGGACGGGAACACTGAAGCTTTCTTT,CASSSNRDGNTEAFF
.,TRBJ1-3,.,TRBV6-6,TGTGCCAGCAGTTATCCGACAGGCTCTGGAAACACCATATATTTT,CASSYPTGSGNTIYF
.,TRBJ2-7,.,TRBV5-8,TGTGCCAGCAGCCCTGCGCCGGGAGCCTACGAGCAGTACTTC,CASSPAPGAYEQYF
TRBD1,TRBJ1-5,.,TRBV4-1,TGCGCCAGCAGCCATCCCCCCGGACAGGGGTTGAATCAGCCCCAGCATTTT,CASSHPPGQGLNQPQHF
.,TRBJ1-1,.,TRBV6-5,TGTGCCAGCAACGACGGGGGTCTCAACACTGAAGCTTTCTTT,CASNDGGLNTEAFF
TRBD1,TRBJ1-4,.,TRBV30,TGTGCCTGGGGGGGACCGGACAGGGAAAAACTGTTTTTT,CAWGGPDREKLFF
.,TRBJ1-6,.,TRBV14,TGTGCCAGCAGCCAAGCACCACCCCTCCACTTT,CASSQAPPLHF
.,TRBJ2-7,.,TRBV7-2,TGTGCCAGCAGCTTAGGTCTTTCCGTACAGTACTTC,CASSLGLSVQYF
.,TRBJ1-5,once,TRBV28,TGTGCCAGCAGCCAGGAGGGGCAGAAAGAGTATCAGCCCCAGCATTTT,CASSQEGQKEYQPQHF
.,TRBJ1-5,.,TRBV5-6,TGTGCCAGCAGCTTGTATGGGGTTAGCAATCAGCCCCAGCATTTT,CASSLYGVSNQPQHF
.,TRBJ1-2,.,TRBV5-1,TGCGCCAGCAGCCAATCTCGGTCCGGAATATATGGCTACACCTTC,CASSQSRSGIYGYTF
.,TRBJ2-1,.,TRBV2,TGTGCCAGCAGTGCGGCACCGAGCTCCTACAATGAGCAGTTCTTC,CASSAAPSSYNEQFF
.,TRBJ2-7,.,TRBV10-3,TGTGCCATCAGTGACTCGGGAGTCTACGAGCAGTACTTC,CAISDSGVYEQYF
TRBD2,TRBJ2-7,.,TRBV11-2,TGTGCCAGCAGCCTCCTCACTAGCGGGGGCCCATACGAGCAGTACTTC,CASSLLTSGGPYEQYF
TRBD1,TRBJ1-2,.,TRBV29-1,TGCAGCGTTGGTAACAGGGGAAATGGCTACACCTTC,CSVGNRGNGYTF
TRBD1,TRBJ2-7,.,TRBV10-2,TGCGCCAGCAGGCCCGGGACAGGGGGCCCCTACGAGCAGTACTTC,CASRPGTGGPYEQYF
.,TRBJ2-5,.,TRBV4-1,TGCGCCAGCAGCCAAGATTGGGTCGGCGGGAAGGAGACCCAGTACTTC,CASSQDWVGGKETQYF
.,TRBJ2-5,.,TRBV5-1,TGCGCCAGCAGCGACCAATGGCAGACCCAGTACTTC,CASSDQWQTQYF
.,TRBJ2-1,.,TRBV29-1,TGCAGCGTCGTTCTCGGGGGAAGTTCCTACAATGAGCAGTTCTTC,CSVVLGGSSYNEQFF
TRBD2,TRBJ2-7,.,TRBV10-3,TGTGCCATCAGTGACGGGACTAGCTACGAGCAGTACTTC,CAISDGTSYEQYF
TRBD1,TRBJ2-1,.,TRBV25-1,TGTGCCAGCAGTGCCACTGACAGGGGAGTGAACAATGAGCAGTTCTTC,CASSATDRGVNNEQFF
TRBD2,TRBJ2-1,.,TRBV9,TGTGCCAGCAGCCCCGACCCGGGACTAGCGGGGGGCTCCTACAATGAGCAGTTCTTC,CASSPDPGLAGGSYNEQFF
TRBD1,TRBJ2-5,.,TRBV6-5,TGTGCCAGCAGTTATAGGGGGCCCCCAGGGACCCAGTACTTC,CASSYRGPPGTQYF
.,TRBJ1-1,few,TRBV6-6,TGTGCCAGCAGTTACGTCACAGAGAACACTGAAGCTTTCTTT,CASSYVTENTEAFF
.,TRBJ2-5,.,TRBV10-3,TGTGCCATCAGTGAGTTTAGACAAGAGACCCAGTACTTC,CAISEFRQETQYF
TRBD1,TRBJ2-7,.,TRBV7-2,TGTGCCAGCAGCTTTCGACAGGGCGTGAGCGAGCAGTACTTC,CASSFRQGVSEQYF
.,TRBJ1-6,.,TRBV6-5,TGTGCCAGCCAGGGTGGCGGTTATAATTCACCCCTCCACTTT,CASQGGGYNSPLHF
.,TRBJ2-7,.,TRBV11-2,TGTGCCAGCAGCCCCGCGGGGATAGGCCTCTTCTCCTACGAGCAGTACTTC,CASSPAGIGLFSYEQYF
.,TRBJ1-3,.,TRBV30,TGTGCCTGGAGTTCAGGGTCTGGAAACACCATATATTTT,CAWSSGSGNTIYF
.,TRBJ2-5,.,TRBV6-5,TGTGCCAGCATGAGGACCCGGGGACAAGAGACCCAGTACTTC,CASMRTRGQETQYF
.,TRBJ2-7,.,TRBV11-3,TGTGCCAGCAGCCTTAGCGGTTACGAGCAGTACTTC,CASSLSGYEQYF
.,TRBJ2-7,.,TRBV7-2,TGTGCCAGCAGCGCGGGCCCCTCCTACGAGCAGTACTTC,CASSAGPSYEQYF
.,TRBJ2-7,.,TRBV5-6,TGTGCCAGCAGCTTGGCCAAGGCAGACTACGAGCAGTACTTC,CASSLAKADYEQYF
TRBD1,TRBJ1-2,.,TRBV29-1,TGCAGCGTTGTGGACAGGGGATTGGGTGGCTACACCTTC,CSVVDRGLGGYTF
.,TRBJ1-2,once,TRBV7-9,TGTGCCAGCAGCAGGCCTGACGGGGGGCAAGTTGGCTACACCTTC,CASSRPDGGQVGYTF
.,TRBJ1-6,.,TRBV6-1,TGTGCCAGCAGTGAAGCGGGGGCCTCCTATAATTCACCCCTCCACTTT,CASSEAGASYNSPLHF
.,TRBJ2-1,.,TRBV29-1,TGCAGCGTTGATACGGTCCCCAGCTCCTACAATGAGCAGTTCTTC,CSVDTVPSSYNEQFF
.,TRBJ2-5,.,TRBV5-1,TGCGCCAGCAGCGAACAGGGGAGGGACCGGGAGACCCAGTACTTC,CASSEQGRDRETQYF
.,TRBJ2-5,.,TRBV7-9,TGTGCCAGCAGCTTAAACCCGGCGGAGACCCAGTACTTC,CASSLNPAETQYF
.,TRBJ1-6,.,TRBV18,TGTGCCAGCTCACCAGTACAGGGTGCTTCACCCCTCCACTTT,CASSPVQGASPLHF
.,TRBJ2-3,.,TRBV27,TGTGCCAGCAGTTATGGCAGGGGAGCAGATACGCAGTATTTT,CASSYGRGADTQYF
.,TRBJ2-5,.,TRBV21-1,TGTGCCAGCAGCAAAGAGGGACACCTTTTGGAGACCCAGTACTTC,CASSKEGHLLETQYF
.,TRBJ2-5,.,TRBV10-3,TGTGCCATCAGGGACCTGGCACGTCAAGAGACCCAGTACTTC,CAIRDLARQETQYF
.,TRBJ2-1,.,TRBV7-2,TGTGCCAGCAGCTTAAAAGGACCGAATGAGCAGTTCTTC,CASSLKGPNEQFF
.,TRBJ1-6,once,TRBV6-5,TGTGCCAGCAGTTACTCTGGGTGGGGGTCACCCCTCCACTTT,CASSYSGWGSPLHF